This TCR beta chain was retrieved from a study of blood T cell repertoires in COVID-19. Study details: Material from acute and convalescent COVID-19 was sourced from the United States, Italy and Spain. PBMCs, B-cell-depleted T cells, or T cells provided the cDNA or gDNA that made up the material.

Per the germline V gene, CDR1 is SEHNR and CDR2 is FQNEAQ (reference sequence). This CDR3 contains 12 residues. V lost 5 bases to trimming and J lost 8 bases; unmatched junction nucleotides: 5. Clones were sequenced by immunoSEQ multiplex PCR, and TCRdb holds only the in-frame ones, with some missing. The table has approximately 90,000 clones, 78% seen once. The sample comprised peripheral blood. The source of this sequence is a man between 65 and 85 years old with COVID-19, enrolled during active disease. The genes are TRBV7-9 and TRBJ1-1, with 7 bases matching TRBD1. The CDR3 protein is CASSLLDREAFF. CDR3 nucleotides: TGTGCCAGCAGCCTCCTGGACAGGGAAGCTTTCTTT.